Listed here is a single T cell receptor beta chain. Trimming pared 3 bases from V and 7 bases from J, leaving 6 bases between. Per the germline V gene, CDR1 is LNHDA and CDR2 is SQIVND (reference sequence). The CDR3 is 12 amino acids. Participants spanned ages roughly 18 to 95 years and resided in fewer than 30 US areas. Participants were placed into cohorts based on the clinical history they reported. The sample belongs to a study of blood T cell repertoires in COVID-19. Study in general: The United States, Italy and Spain were the sources of the acute and convalescent COVID-19 samples.

Only in-frame clones appear in the TCRdb table, and some are missing; sequencing was by immunoSEQ multiplex PCR. Of a few hundred thousand clones in the sample, around 83% were seen once. This receptor was taken from a middle-aged woman who had recovered from COVID-19. J is TRBJ1-4 and V is TRBV19; D gene ambiguous. Sequenced sample: PBMCs or T cells enriched from blood (not recorded which). CDR3 sequence (DNA): TGTGCCAGTAGTATCCGAGGTGAAAAACTGTTTTTT. Protein sequence: CASSIRGEKLFF.